The next 23 T cell receptor beta chains were all read from a single sample in a study of T cells in Graves' hyperthyroidism and ophthalmopathy. TCR beta CDR3 regions were amplified from RNA transcripts. An initial round of RT-PCR targeting the TCR CDR3 relied on the HTBI primer set. MiXCR was run by TCRdb on the multiplex PCR reads, yielding one entry per CDR3 protein. The table has 250,000 to 350,000 distinct CDR3 sequences, approximately 15% seen once. The sequenced sample consisted of blood. The origin of the receptors is a man younger than 45 with Graves' hyperthyroidism.

The table lists this clonotype with a few counts. The chain links TRBV7-3 to TRBJ2-1, with D perhaps matching TRBD2 (6 bases). Germline CDR1 is SGHTA and CDR2 is FQGTGA. The ends were cut back, 0 bases at V and 13 bases at J, with 19 bases in the middle. The CDR3 totals 15 residues. The CDR3 sequence is CASSLTTGDPRGQFF. CDR3 sequence (DNA): TGTGCCAGCAGCTTAACGACGGGGGACCCCCGGGGTCAGTTCTTC. Full variable domain (remainder filled in from reference TRBV7-3 and TRBJ2-1): GAGVSQTPSNKVTEKGKYVELRCDPISGHTALYWYRQSLGQGPEFLIYFQGTGAADDSGLPNDRFFAVRPEGSVSTLKIQRTERGDSAVYLCASSLTTGDPRGQFFGPGTRLTVL.

At least ten counts were recorded for this clonotype. V gene TRBV15 combines with J gene TRBJ1-6, with D tentatively TRBD1 (5 bases). Germline values: CDR1 LNHNV, CDR2 YYDKDF (reference sequence). Trimming removed 4 bases at V and 6 bases at J, with 10 bases between. This CDR3 is 14 amino acids long. For the CDR3, the DNA is TGTGCCACCAGCACGGGGGAGGCTAATTCACCCCTCCACTTT. It is translated as CATSTGEANSPLHF.

The chain joins TRBV9 to TRBJ2-2; TRBD2 matches at 8 bases. The CDR3 runs 15 residues. V dropped 4 bases and J dropped 6; count of bases not matched to a gene: 8. The germline V gene encodes CDR1 SGDLS and CDR2 YYNGEE. CDR3 coding DNA: TGTGCCAGCAGCATTCGACTAGCGAGAGCCGGGGAGCTGTTTTTT. Translating it yields CASSIRLARAGELFF.

The V gene is TRBV20-1, the J gene TRBJ1-5; D not resolved. The CDR3 contains 15 residues. V lost 3 bases and J lost 1, with 13 bases in between. Germline V lookup: CDR1 DFQATT, CDR2 SNEGSKA (reference sequence). The CDR3 loop reads CSARGLVKSNQPQHF. The CDR3 coding sequence is TGCAGTGCTAGGGGTCTTGTGAAGAGCAATCAGCCCCAGCATTTT.

Ten or more counts support this clonotype. The chain joins TRBV30 to TRBJ1-2; D is ambiguous. Germline V lookup: CDR1 GTSNPN, CDR2 SVGIG (reference sequence). This CDR3 is built from 13 residues. The ends were cut back, 0 bases at V and 1 base at J, with 6 bases in the middle. This CDR3 is CAWSVRHNYGYTF. CDR3 nucleotide sequence: TGTGCCTGGAGTGTACGACATAACTATGGCTACACCTTC.

J is TRBJ2-7 and V is TRBV29-1, with D possibly being TRBD1 (6 bases). The V gene's germline CDR1 is SQVTM and CDR2 ANQGSEA. The ends were cut back, 6 bases at V and 6 bases at J, with 24 bases in the middle. This CDR3 has 15 amino acids. CDR3 sequence (DNA): TGCAGCGTACCTCAGGGGCCACCGTCCTCTCCCGAGCAGTACTTC. It is translated as CSVPQGPPSSPEQYF.

V is TRBV3-1 and J is TRBJ2-7, with 7 bases matching TRBD2. The V segment lost 4 bases and the J segment 4 bases; nucleotides outside the gene matches: 7. Germline assignment: CDR1 LGHDT and CDR2 YNNKEL (reference sequence). This CDR3 has 14 amino acids. In DNA form, the CDR3 reads TGTGCCAGCAGCCCCGAGCCTAGCGGATACGAGCAGTACTTC. Encoded protein: CASSPEPSGYEQYF.

There are a few counts of this clonotype. This sequence joins TRBV15 and TRBJ2-3, with 13 bases fitting TRBD2. This CDR3 spans 17 amino acids. Germline V gives CDR1 LNHNV, CDR2 YYDKDF (reference sequence). V gave up 5 bases and J gave up 0 bases; unmatched junction bases: 5. The CDR3, as DNA: TGTGCCACCAGCGTGCAGGGACTAGCGGGAAGCACAGATACGCAGTATTTT. It codes for CATSVQGLAGSTDTQYF.

This clonotype was picked up many times. V usage is TRBV28 and J usage is TRBJ1-2, with a possible D match to TRBD1 (5 bases). The germline gives CDR1 MDHEN, CDR2 SYDVKM. With 4 bases removed from V and 4 bases from J, the gap between germline ends came to 16 bases. The CDR3 contains 15 residues. The DNA for the CDR3 is TGTGCCAGCAGTTCACCTGAGACAGCGGCCTATGGCTACACCTTC. Translation gives CASSSPETAAYGYTF.

As for this clonotype: A read error may explain this, as a much larger clone is one base away. The V gene is TRBV27, the J gene TRBJ2-7; no reliable D call. CDR3 length: 9 residues. The germline V gene encodes CDR1 MNHEY and CDR2 SMNVEV (reference sequence). The CDR3 DNA follows: TGTGCCAGCAATAACGAGCAGCACTTC. It is translated as CASNNEQHF.

This clonotype has a count of ten or more. The chain is built from TRBV3-1 and TRBJ2-5; D not resolved. Germline V lookup: CDR1 LGHDT, CDR2 YNNKEL (reference sequence). V lost 10 bases, J lost 0 bases, and 9 bases lay in between. The length of the CDR3 is 12 residues. The DNA for the CDR3 is TGTGCCACTGGACGGAACCAAGAGACCCAGTACTTC. The encoded protein is CATGRNQETQYF.

There are many counts of this clonotype. CDR3 DNA sequence: TGTGCCAGCAGCCCCTGGGCTAGCGGCTCCTACAATGAGCAGTTCTTC. As protein: CASSPWASGSYNEQFF. The V and J genes are TRBV6-2 or TRBV6-3 and TRBJ2-1; 7 bases align to TRBD2. Germline CDR1 reads MNHEY; CDR2 reads SVGEGT. The CDR3 consists of 16 residues. Trimming cost V 6 bases and J 0 bases; bases outside gene matches: 8.

The rearrangement uses TRBV29-1 and TRBJ2-7; a possible D gene is TRBD2 (6 bases). Germline V lookup: CDR1 SQVTM, CDR2 ANQGSEA. V was shortened by 1 base and J by 4 bases, with 14 bases between the two germline ends. The CDR3 sequence is 14 residues long. CDR3 coding DNA: TGCAGCGTTGAAGTCACGAGCGGAGGGTACGAGCAGTACTTC. It encodes CSVEVTSGGYEQYF.

In its sample, this clonotype was seen many times. The CDR3 region is CASSTTTDQPQHF. CDR3 sequence (DNA): TGTGCCAGCAGTACAACGACAGATCAGCCCCAGCATTTT. The chain links TRBV12-3 or TRBV12-4 to TRBJ1-5, with D possibly matching TRBD1 (5 bases). Between the trimmed V and J ends, which lost 5 bases and 5 bases, there was a span of 10 bases. This CDR3 is built from 13 residues.

This clonotype was recorded at least ten times. The rearrangement links TRBV5-1 to TRBJ2-3; no reliable D call. The CDR3 sequence is 13 residues long. Trimming cost V 1 base and J 2 bases, with 5 bases left between them. Germline V gives CDR1 SGHRS, CDR2 YFSETQ. The CDR3 DNA reads as TGCGCCAGCAGCTTGATACCCACAGATACGCAGTATTTT. Translated: CASSLIPTDTQYF.

There are many counts of this clonotype. The CDR3 spells CASTNHFRGGSTGELFF. The CDR3 nucleotides read TGTGCCAGCACGAACCATTTCAGGGGGGGGAGCACCGGGGAGCTGTTTTTT. The chain joins TRBV12-3 or TRBV12-4 to TRBJ2-2, with D perhaps assigned TRBD1 or TRBD2 (7 bases each). This CDR3 spans 17 amino acids. Deletions cut 7 bases from V and 4 bases from J, with 22 bases between.

This clonotype has more than one count but fewer than ten. The genes are TRBV7-2 and TRBJ2-1; D assignment may be TRBD1 or TRBD2 (7 bases each). Trimming stripped 1 base from V and 2 bases from J, with 12 bases between. Germline lookup yields CDR1 SGHTA and CDR2 FQGNSA. The CDR3 totals 16 residues. The chain's CDR3 is CASSLEGGGTYNEQFF. The CDR3 nucleotides are TGTGCCAGCAGCTTAGAGGGAGGGGGCACCTACAATGAGCAGTTCTTC. Full variable domain (rest looked up from reference TRBV7-2 and TRBJ2-1): GAGVSQSPSNKVTEKGKDVELRCDPISGHTALYWYRQSLGQGLEFLIYFQGNSAPDKSGLPSDRFSAERTGGSVSTLTIQRTQQEDSAVYLCASSLEGGGTYNEQFFGPGTRLTVL.

This clonotype was recorded many times. The chain couples TRBV7-9 to TRBJ1-1; 10 bases align to TRBD1. The CDR3 runs to 15 residues. Unmatched junction bases numbered 4, after V lost 3 bases and J lost 3 bases. Germline V gene lookup returns CDR1 SEHNR and CDR2 FQNEAQ (reference sequence). The CDR3, as DNA: TGTGCCAGCAGCTTGGTGGACAGGGGGGACACTGAAGCTTTCTTT. It translates to CASSLVDRGDTEAFF.

The chain couples TRBV5-1 to TRBJ2-2, with 10 bases aligning to TRBD1. V lost 4 bases, J lost 2 bases, and 5 bases stayed unmatched. The CDR3 extends over 16 amino acids. Germline CDR1 SGHRS, CDR2 YFSETQ. This chain's CDR3 is CASSLGTGVNTGELFF. CDR3 in DNA: TGCGCCAGCAGCCTCGGGACAGGGGTCAACACCGGGGAGCTGTTTTTT.

This clonotype was counted between two and nine times. The J gene is TRBJ1-5, the V gene TRBV7-2; 9 bases match TRBD1. Germline lookup yields CDR1 SGHTA and CDR2 FQGNSA. This CDR3 spans 15 amino acids. V lost 3 bases, J lost 6 bases, and 6 bases stayed unmatched. The CDR3, as DNA: TGTGCCAGCAGCTTCGACAGGGGGAAGTTTCAGCCCCAGCATTTT. Its protein is CASSFDRGKFQPQHF.

This clonotype was counted only a few times. This chain links TRBV5-6 with TRBJ2-7; 9 bases agree with TRBD2. Germline V gene lookup returns CDR1 SGHDT and CDR2 YYEEEE. J was trimmed by 5 bases and V by 7 bases; bases with no gene match: 10. The CDR3 covers 14 residues. For the CDR3, the DNA is TGTGCCAGCGCCCTGGCGGGAGGGCCCGACGAGCAGTACTTC. Its protein product is CASALAGGPDEQYF.

The rearrangement joins TRBV20-1 to TRBJ2-4; D is ambiguous. Trimming removed 3 bases at V and 3 bases at J, with 12 bases between. Germline lookup yields CDR1 DFQATT and CDR2 SNEGSKA (reference sequence). The CDR3 covers 14 residues. CDR3 residues: CSASSVVIKNIQYF. For the CDR3, the DNA is TGCAGTGCTAGTTCCGTTGTAATCAAAAACATTCAGTACTTC.

This clonotype was recorded at least ten times. This sequence joins TRBV12-3 or TRBV12-4 and TRBJ2-1, with 9 bases aligning to TRBD1. The CDR3 is 16 amino acids. The trim removed 2 bases at V and 4 bases at J, leaving 6 bases unmatched. DNA for the CDR3: TGTGCCAGCAGTTTAATCTACAGGGGGCGATACAATGAGCAGTTCTTC. Its protein is CASSLIYRGRYNEQFF.